Shown below are 23 T cell receptor beta chains from a single sample sequenced in a study of blood T cell repertoires in COVID-19. The assay was immunoSEQ multiplex PCR, and TCRdb's table has in-frame clones only and misses some. The table records 200,000 to 250,000 clones, approximately 85% of them present only once. Sequencing was carried out using peripheral blood. These receptors all stem from a man aged 35 to 55 with acute or convalescent COVID-19.

The rearrangement joins TRBV7-9 to TRBJ1-4; no clear D. From germline, CDR1 is SEHNR and CDR2 FQNEAQ (reference sequence). The CDR3 is made up of 13 amino acids. V was pared by 5 bases and J by 8 bases, with 12 bases between. DNA for the CDR3: TGTGCCAGCAGCCCTGGGCCCGTGGAAAAACTGTTTTTT. Residues: CASSPGPVEKLFF.

The chain links TRBV24-1 to TRBJ2-2; D unresolved. The CDR3 is 16 amino acids. V was clipped by 4 bases and J by 0 bases, with 11 bases between them. Germline V gene data show CDR1 as KGHDR and CDR2 as SFDVKD. CDR3 coding DNA: TGTGCCACCAGTGACCCCCTGGGCGCGAACACCGGGGAGCTGTTTTTT. This encodes CATSDPLGANTGELFF.

V usage is TRBV11-2 and J usage is TRBJ2-4; 11 bases match TRBD2. The CDR3 is 17 residues long. V gave up 5 bases and J gave up 0 bases; unmatched junction bases: 6. Germline assignment: CDR1 SGHAT and CDR2 FQNNGV. CDR3 sequence: CASSDRLAGLAKNIQYF. The CDR3 coding sequence is TGTGCCAGCAGCGACCGACTAGCGGGATTAGCCAAAAACATTCAGTACTTC.

The chain employs TRBV19 and TRBJ2-1, with 8 bases matching TRBD2. Per the germline V gene, CDR1 is LNHDA and CDR2 is SQIVND (reference sequence). This CDR3 spans 15 amino acids. Germline trimming cut 4 bases from V and 3 bases from J; bases unmatched to any gene: 5. In DNA form, the CDR3 reads TGTGCCAGTAGTACGCGGGGGGTGGGCTACAATGAGCAGTTCTTC. Its protein product is CASSTRGVGYNEQFF.

This clone was found once. J is TRBJ2-5 and V is TRBV4-1; maybe TRBD2 (7 bases). The CDR3 runs 18 residues. CDR1 is MGHRA, CDR2 YSYEKL, per germline. With 3 bases removed from V and 4 bases from J, the gap between germline ends came to 24 bases. CDR3 sequence reads: CASSHPTIGGGFRETQYF. In DNA form, the CDR3 reads TGCGCCAGCAGCCATCCCACAATAGGGGGGGGATTTCGAGAGACCCAGTACTTC.

The rearrangement links TRBV5-8 to TRBJ1-2; no clear D gene. The V and J ends lost 1 base and 8 bases respectively, with 9 bases between them. Per the germline V gene, CDR1 is SGHTS and CDR2 is YDEGEE. The CDR3 spans 12 residues. This CDR3 is CASSLIRGGYTF. CDR3 in DNA: TGTGCCAGCAGCTTGATAAGAGGAGGCTACACCTTC.

V usage is TRBV3-1 (or the pseudogene TRBV3-2) and J usage is TRBJ1-1; D uncertain. Looked up from germline, CDR1 is LGHDT and CDR2 is YNNKEL (reference sequence). This CDR3 is 14 amino acids long. Trimming removed 4 bases at V and 7 bases at J, with 16 bases between. The CDR3 DNA sequence: TGTGCCAGCAGCCTTTTGTCGGGGTCGGATGAAGCTTTCTTT. Its protein is CASSLLSGSDEAFF.

The chain employs TRBV30 and TRBJ1-4, with D tentatively TRBD1 (5 bases). The V gene lost 0 bases and the J gene lost 0 bases, with 14 bases spanning the gap. Germline CDR1 is GTSNPN and CDR2 is SVGIG (reference sequence). This CDR3 is built from 17 residues. The CDR3 sequence is CAWSVGREGATNEKLFF. The CDR3 DNA sequence: TGTGCCTGGAGTGTAGGCAGGGAAGGAGCAACTAATGAAAAACTGTTTTTT.

This clone was seen more than once but under ten times. The chain combines TRBV27 with TRBJ1-2; no definite D call. Trimming took off 5 bases at V and 2 bases at J, with 6 bases between the two ends. From germline, CDR1 is MNHEY and CDR2 SMNVEV (reference sequence). The CDR3 contains 12 residues. The CDR3 here is CASSRGNYGYTF. In nucleotides, the CDR3 is TGTGCCAGCAGTCGAGGGAACTATGGCTACACCTTC.

The chain joins TRBV27 to TRBJ2-5; 8 bases match TRBD2. This CDR3 spans 13 amino acids. Germline CDR1 reads MNHEY; CDR2 reads SMNVEV (reference sequence). Losses at the gene ends were 6 bases for V and 9 bases for J; bases not matched to a gene: 9. CDR3 bases: TGTGCCAGCAGGATGACTAGCGCGAACGCCCAGTACTTC. Residues: CASRMTSANAQYF.

This chain joins TRBV25-1 and TRBJ2-1; D unresolved. CDR1 MGHDK and CDR2 SYGVNS come from the germline V gene. There are 16 residues in the CDR3. V was cut by 8 bases and J by 4 bases, with 21 bases left in between. The CDR3 spells CASSQSRASGYNEQFF. The CDR3 coding sequence is TGTGCCAGCTCCCAGAGCCGAGCGTCGGGTTACAATGAGCAGTTCTTC.

This chain joins TRBV6-2 or TRBV6-3 and TRBJ2-7; 7 bases agree with TRBD2. Unmatched junction bases numbered 13, after V lost 6 bases and J lost 5 bases. There are 15 residues in the CDR3. Germline CDR1 MNHEY, CDR2 SVGEGT. This chain's CDR3 is CASSHSWAGVDEQYF. CDR3 sequence (DNA): TGTGCCAGCAGCCATTCCTGGGCGGGGGTAGACGAGCAGTACTTC.

The chain combines TRBV6-2 or TRBV6-3 with TRBJ2-6; weak D call: TRBD1 (6 bases). The CDR3 sequence is 18 residues long. Germline-derived CDR1 and CDR2 are MNHEY and SVGEGT. Trimming took 2 bases from V and 0 from J, leaving 14 bases between them. This chain's CDR3 is CASSYDLGAGSGANVLTF. CDR3 nucleotides: TGTGCCAGCAGTTACGATCTGGGGGCGGGCTCTGGGGCCAACGTCCTGACTTTC.

The V and J genes are TRBV6-5 and TRBJ1-2; D is ambiguous. Germline V gene sequence: CDR1 MNHEY, CDR2 SVGAGI. The CDR3 runs to 14 residues. With 7 bases removed from V and 6 bases from J, the gap between germline ends came to 18 bases. Written as DNA, the CDR3 is TGTGCCAGCACCCGAGACCCGGCACGGGATGGCTACACCTTC. Protein sequence: CASTRDPARDGYTF.

The chain couples TRBV6-6 to TRBJ1-3; D unclear. Per germline, CDR1 MNHNY and CDR2 SVGAGI (reference sequence). V was cut by 7 bases and J by 2 bases, with 12 bases left in between. This CDR3 comprises 14 residues. CDR3 in amino acids: CASTVAGTGNTIYF. The CDR3, as DNA: TGTGCCAGCACTGTGGCAGGAACTGGAAACACCATATATTTT.

The rearrangement joins TRBV6-5 to TRBJ1-6; 9 positions agree with TRBD1. The V and J ends lost 8 bases and 7 bases, in that order; junction bases with no gene match: 3. CDR3 size: 13 residues. Germline assignment: CDR1 MNHEY and CDR2 SVGAGI. The CDR3 reads CASYGTGNSPLHF. CDR3 DNA sequence: TGTGCCAGCTATGGGACAGGGAATTCACCCCTCCACTTT.

J is TRBJ2-5 and V is TRBV6-2 or TRBV6-3, with TRBD2 matching 13 bases. The CDR3 spans 15 residues. Trimming at V came to 0 bases and at J to 5 bases, leaving 0 bases not matched to a gene. The germline V gene encodes CDR1 MNHEY and CDR2 SVGEGT. CDR3 DNA: TGTGCCAGCAGTTACTCGACTAGCGGGGGGGAGACCCAGTACTTC. This codes for CASSYSTSGGETQYF.

This clone was found a few times. The chain couples TRBV21-1 to TRBJ2-7; the table's D gene call, TRBD1, was not cross checked with the DNA. TRBV21-1 is assigned pseudogene status. This CDR3 contains 17 residues. This CDR3 reads CASSKWRQGAPTYEQYF. The CDR3 coding sequence is TGTGCCAGCAGCAAATGGCGACAGGGGGCCCCCACCTACGAGCAGTACTTC.

The V gene is TRBV30, the J gene TRBJ1-1, with 8 positions matching TRBD1. V was pared by 7 bases and J by 3 bases, with 7 bases of the junction left unmatched. The CDR3 length is 13 residues. Germline V gene lookup returns CDR1 GTSNPN and CDR2 SVGIG (reference sequence). The DNA of the CDR3 is TGTGCCTCGGCGACAGGGGTCGACACTGAAGCTTTCTTT. Translating gives CASATGVDTEAFF.

The chain is built from TRBV21-1 and TRBJ1-4; the table calls TRBD1, which could not be checked here. TRBV21-1 is noted as a pseudogene. This CDR3 region has 18 residues. The CDR3 DNA sequence: TGTGCCAGCAGCAAACTTCACAGTAGGACAGGGACTAATGAAAAACTGTTTTTT. This sequence encodes CASSKLHSRTGTNEKLFF.

The chain joins TRBV2 to TRBJ2-1; 11 nucleotides line up with TRBD2. Per the germline V gene, CDR1 is SNHLY and CDR2 is FYNNEI. This CDR3 region has 16 residues. The J segment lost 5 bases and the V segment lost 9 bases, leaving 12 bases of the junction unmatched. The CDR3 protein is CASFAGTSGGDNEQFF. The CDR3, as DNA: TGTGCCAGTTTTGCGGGAACTAGCGGGGGAGACAATGAGCAGTTCTTC.

The chain is built from TRBV6-5 and TRBJ2-5, with TRBD2 identical over 7 bases. Trimming took 3 bases from V and 4 from J; bases not matched to a gene: 11. Germline V gives CDR1 MNHEY, CDR2 SVGAGI. The CDR3 contains 16 residues. In DNA, the CDR3 is TGTGCCAGCAGTTATTCGTACGGGGGGACGCTAGAGACCCAGTACTTC. It yields the protein CASSYSYGGTLETQYF.

The chain combines TRBV5-1 with TRBJ2-7, with D tentatively TRBD1 (8 bases). Germline loops: CDR1 SGHRS, CDR2 YFSETQ. The germline V and J ends were trimmed by 2 bases and 1 base, with 13 bases remaining between them. This CDR3 is 15 amino acids long. CDR3: CASSFNRGGSYEQYF. CDR3 bases: TGCGCCAGCAGCTTTAACAGGGGGGGTTCCTACGAGCAGTACTTC.